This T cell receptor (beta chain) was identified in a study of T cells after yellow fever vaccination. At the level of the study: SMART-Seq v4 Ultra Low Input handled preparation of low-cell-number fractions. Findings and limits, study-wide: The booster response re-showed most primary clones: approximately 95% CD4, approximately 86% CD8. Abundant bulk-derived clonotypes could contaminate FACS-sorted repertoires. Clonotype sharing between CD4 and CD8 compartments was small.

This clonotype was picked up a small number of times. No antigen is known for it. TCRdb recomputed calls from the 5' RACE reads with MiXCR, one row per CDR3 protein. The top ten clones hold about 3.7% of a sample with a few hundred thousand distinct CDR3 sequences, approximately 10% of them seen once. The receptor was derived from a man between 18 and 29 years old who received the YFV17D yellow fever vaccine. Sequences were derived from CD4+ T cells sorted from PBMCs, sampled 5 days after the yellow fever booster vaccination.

CDR3 loop: CASSSWTGGNGYTF. The DNA for the CDR3 is TGTGCCAGCAGCTCATGGACAGGGGGGAATGGCTACACCTTC. The chain has TRBV7-9 and TRBJ1-2; 10 positions match TRBD1. The V gene's germline CDR1 is SEHNR and CDR2 FQNEAQ (reference sequence). The CDR3 consists of 14 residues. V shed 4 bases and J 6 bases; nucleotides not matched to a gene: 5.